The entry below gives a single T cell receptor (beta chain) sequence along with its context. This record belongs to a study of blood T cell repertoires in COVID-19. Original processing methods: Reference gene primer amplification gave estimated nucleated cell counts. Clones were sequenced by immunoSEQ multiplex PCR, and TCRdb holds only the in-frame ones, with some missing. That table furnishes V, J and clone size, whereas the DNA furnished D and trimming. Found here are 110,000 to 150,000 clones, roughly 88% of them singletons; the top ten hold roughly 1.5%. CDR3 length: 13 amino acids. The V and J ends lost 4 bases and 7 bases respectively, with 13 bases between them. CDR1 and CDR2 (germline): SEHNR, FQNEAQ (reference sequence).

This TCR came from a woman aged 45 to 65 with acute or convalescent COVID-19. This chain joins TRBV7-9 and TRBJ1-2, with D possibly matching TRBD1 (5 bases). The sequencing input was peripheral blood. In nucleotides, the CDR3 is TGTGCCAGCAGCTGGCGACAGTCAGGTGGCTACACCTTC. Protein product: CASSWRQSGGYTF.